A few counts support the clone carrying this T cell receptor (beta chain). Antigen: not known. This CDR3 contains 11 residues. Germline values: CDR1 MNHEY, CDR2 SMNVEV (reference sequence). V lost 6 bases and J lost 6, with 8 bases in between. This specimen comes from a study of human T cells and chemical hapten exposure. Across the whole study: Patch tests of 0.01% DPC on the upper back were read at 6 days. Predominantly women, the patients had alopecia areata, totalis or universalis. Whole-study findings and limits: Expanded TCR counts at PT1 were positively correlated with the patch test score.

The time point here: patch test 1, 2 weeks after DPC sensitization. Treatment here: therapeutic diphenylcyclopropenone sensitization with weekly scalp DPC. The study enrolled 18 to 70-year-old alopecia patients suitable for DPC. TCRdb re-called the RACE reads through MiXCR, storing one row per CDR3 protein. The top ten clones hold about 1.7% of a sample with roughly 180,000 distinct CDR3 sequences, about 14% of them seen once. The receptor was isolated from a woman aged 25 to 39 with alopecia areata. Some clones in this sample may be carry-over from other donors' samples. This sample comprised whole blood, obtained in connection with sensitization to the hapten diphenylcyclopropenone (DPC). V gene TRBV27 combines with J gene TRBJ1-1, with unresolved D. CDR3 coding DNA: TGTGCCAGCAGCGGGAGGGCTGAAGCTTTCTTT. Protein: CASSGRAEAFF.